What follows is one T cell receptor beta chain and its context. Measured with immunoSEQ multiplex PCR; TCRdb has only the in-frame clones, and not every one. The data hold some 120,000 clones, with about 93% observed a single time. This entry belongs to a study of control samples from healthy donors and cancer patients. CDR1 is MNHEY and CDR2 is SMNVEV in the germline V gene (reference sequence). V lost 6 bases and J 15 bases, leaving 18 bases between the germline ends. This CDR3 has 12 amino acids. The TCR comes from a man aged 45-65 years with head and neck cancer. The sequenced sample consisted of PBMCs. This sequence joins TRBV27 and TRBJ2-1; the D call may be TRBD1 or TRBD2 (6 bases each). The CDR3 loop is CASSPSGGLGFF. In DNA, the CDR3 is TGTGCCAGCAGCCCTAGTGGGGGGCTGGGGTTCTTC.